This entry is about one T cell receptor (beta chain). Its specificity is unknown. Germline values: CDR1 SGHTA, CDR2 FQGNSA. V lost 1 base and J lost 0, with 15 bases in between. The CDR3 covers 17 residues. TCRdb recomputed calls from the multiplex PCR reads with MiXCR, one row per CDR3 protein. The sample holds about 15,000 distinct CDR3 sequences, nearly 45% seen once. This sample is drawn from a study of breast tumors, draining lymph nodes, adjacent tissues. Regarding the study as a whole: Tumor TCR diversity was below lymph nodes but above nontumor tissue. That most tumor T cells come from lymph nodes remained unproven. The data were judged consistent with most tumor T cells coming from lymph node and expanding in tumor. Luminal-like breast cancer showed significantly greater tumor-nontumor repertoire similarity than basal-like breast cancer did.

This clonotype originated in a female donor with breast cancer. Some clones in this sample may be carry-over from other donors' samples. Input material: tumor-adjacent breast tissue. The J gene is TRBJ1-2, the V gene TRBV7-2; no reliable D call. The CDR3 coding sequence is TGTGCCAGCAGCTTAGTCAGCTCTGATTGGGCTAACTATGGCTACACCTTC. Encoded protein: CASSLVSSDWANYGYTF.